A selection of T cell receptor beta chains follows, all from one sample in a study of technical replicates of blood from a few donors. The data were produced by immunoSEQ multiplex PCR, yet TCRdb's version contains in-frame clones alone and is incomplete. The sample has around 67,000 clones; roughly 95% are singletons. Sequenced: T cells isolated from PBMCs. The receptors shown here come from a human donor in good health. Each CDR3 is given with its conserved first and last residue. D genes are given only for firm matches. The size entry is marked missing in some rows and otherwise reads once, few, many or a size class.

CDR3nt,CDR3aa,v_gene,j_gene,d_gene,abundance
TGTGCCAGCAGCTCCAGTGGGGGCGCTTACAATGAGCAGTTCTTC,CASSSSGGAYNEQFF,TRBV13,TRBJ2-1,.,.
TGCAGCGTTGAAGGTCTTCGGGAAACGAACACTGAAGCTTTCTTT,CSVEGLRETNTEAFF,TRBV29-1,TRBJ1-1,.,once
TGTGCCAGCAGCCCATGGACAGGGGGCGATGAGCAGTTCTTC,CASSPWTGGDEQFF,TRBV11-2,TRBJ2-1,TRBD1,.
TGTGCCAGCAGTGAATCAGTCACCGGGGAGCTGTTTTTT,CASSESVTGELFF,TRBV2,TRBJ2-2,.,.
TGTGCCAGCAGCTTTGTGGACAGGGTGACGAGCTACACCTTC,CASSFVDRVTSYTF,TRBV7-9,TRBJ1-2,TRBD1,.
TGTGCCAGCAGCTTAGTCTCGAGCTACGAGCAGTACTTC,CASSLVSSYEQYF,TRBV11-2,TRBJ2-7,.,.
TGTGCCAGCAGCCAGAGCGGGAGCACAGATACGCAGTATTTT,CASSQSGSTDTQYF,TRBV11-3,TRBJ2-3,.,.
TGTGCCAGCAGCCCGGCGGGGGTTCTCGAGCAGTACTTC,CASSPAGVLEQYF,TRBV28,TRBJ2-7,TRBD2,once
TGTGCCAGCACTATGGCAGGCAACACCGGGGAGCTGTTTTTT,CASTMAGNTGELFF,TRBV2,TRBJ2-2,.,.
TGTGCCAGTAGTAATACGGAGGGCTACGAGCAGTACTTC,CASSNTEGYEQYF,TRBV19,TRBJ2-7,.,.
TGTGCCAGTATGCGGTACCGGGACTGGAGCTCTGGGGCCAACGTCCTGACTTTC,CASMRYRDWSSGANVLTF,TRBV19,TRBJ2-6,.,.
TGTGCCAGCAGCTTACAGGGAAACTATGGCTACACCTTC,CASSLQGNYGYTF,TRBV7-9,TRBJ1-2,.,.
TGCAGCGTTGAATACTCGATTAATGAGCAGTTCTTC,CSVEYSINEQFF,TRBV29-1,TRBJ2-1,.,.
TGCAGCGTTGACGGGGGTACTGGGTACGAGCAGTACTTC,CSVDGGTGYEQYF,TRBV29-1,TRBJ2-7,.,once
TGTGCCAGCAGCCCTACGATAGACTATGGCTACACCTTC,CASSPTIDYGYTF,TRBV7-6,TRBJ1-2,.,.
TGTGCCAGCATAACAGAATTGAACACCGGGGAGCTGTTTTTT,CASITELNTGELFF,TRBV28,TRBJ2-2,.,.
TGTGCCATCAGTGGACGGGGTAGCAATCAGCCCCAGCATTTT,CAISGRGSNQPQHF,TRBV10-3,TRBJ1-5,.,.
TGCGCCAGCAGCCATAAGGGACTGGTCGGCAATGAGCAGTTCTTC,CASSHKGLVGNEQFF,TRBV4-1,TRBJ2-1,.,once
TGTGCCACCAGCAGAGACTTTAACTCCTACACCTTC,CATSRDFNSYTF,TRBV15,TRBJ1-2,.,.
TGCGCCAGCAGCTTGATGGGGGGGACATACAATGAGCAGTTCTTC,CASSLMGGTYNEQFF,TRBV5-1,TRBJ2-1,.,.
TGTGCCAGCAGCCCGACAGGCCCGAACCACCAGAACTCGCCCGGCTACACCTTC,CASSPTGPNHQNSPGYTF,TRBV9,TRBJ1-2,.,.
TGTGCCAGCCTCTCAACCTGGGGGGGTGAACTGTTTTTT,CASLSTWGGELFF,TRBV7-9,TRBJ1-4,.,.
TGTGCCAGCAGCTTGGGGCAGGGGGCCTACGAGCAGTACTTC,CASSLGQGAYEQYF,TRBV5-4,TRBJ2-7,TRBD1,.
TGCAGCGTTGATGGGGGCAGTGAAGCTTTCTTT,CSVDGGSEAFF,TRBV29-1,TRBJ1-1,.,.
TGTGCCAGCAGTTACTCGAAAGCCGGGAATCGGCCCCAGCATTTT,CASSYSKAGNRPQHF,TRBV6-5,TRBJ1-5,.,.
TGTGCCAGCAGTCCGTACCAGGGATACAATGAGCAGTTCTTC,CASSPYQGYNEQFF,TRBV19,TRBJ2-1,.,.
TGTGCCAGCTCTCAGGGGGCACTGATGAACACTGAAGCTTTCTTT,CASSQGALMNTEAFF,TRBV19,TRBJ1-1,TRBD1,.
TGTGCCAGCAGGAAAATAGCGGGGGGCCAAGAGACCCAGTACTTC,CASRKIAGGQETQYF,TRBV11-3,TRBJ2-5,TRBD2,.
TGCGCCAGCAGCCTCATCGGTGAGACCCAGTACTTC,CASSLIGETQYF,TRBV5-1,TRBJ2-5,.,once
TGTGCCAGCAGCCAAGCCTACACTGAAGCTTTCTTT,CASSQAYTEAFF,TRBV14,TRBJ1-1,.,.
TGTGCCAGCAGCTTAGGTTATAGTGGACAAAACTCCTACGAGCAGTACTTC,CASSLGYSGQNSYEQYF,TRBV13,TRBJ2-7,.,.
TGTGCCAGCAGCGTAAACGGGGGGGATACTACCGGGGAGCTGTTTTTT,CASSVNGGDTTGELFF,TRBV9,TRBJ2-2,TRBD2,.
TGTGCCAGCAGTTTTATAATGGGAGGCACTGAAGCTTTCTTT,CASSFIMGGTEAFF,TRBV11-2,TRBJ1-1,.,.
TGTGCCAGCAGCGTACAGGGGGCATACACTGAAGCTTTCTTT,CASSVQGAYTEAFF,TRBV9,TRBJ1-1,TRBD1,.
TGTGCCAGCAGTCTTCGGGGACAGGCCTCCTACGAGCAGTACTTC,CASSLRGQASYEQYF,TRBV6-5,TRBJ2-7,TRBD1,.
TGTGCCAGCAGTGAAGCGTTATTGCTGGGACAGGGGACAAACACCATATATTTT,CASSEALLLGQGTNTIYF,TRBV6-1,TRBJ1-3,TRBD1,once
TGTGCCAGCAGTCCGGGACAAGGGAATCAGCCCCAGCATTTT,CASSPGQGNQPQHF,TRBV28,TRBJ1-5,.,.
TGTGCCAGCAGTGTGGACCCGGGGTCCTACAATGAGCAGTTCTTC,CASSVDPGSYNEQFF,TRBV2,TRBJ2-1,.,.
TGCGCCAGCAGCCGCGTATTGGACAGGGTCAATGATGAGCAGTTCTTC,CASSRVLDRVNDEQFF,TRBV5-1,TRBJ2-1,TRBD1,.
TGTGCCAGCAGTTTATCTAGCGGGTCATACGAGCAGTACTTC,CASSLSSGSYEQYF,TRBV27,TRBJ2-7,TRBD2,.
TGTGCCAGCAGCATAAGAAAGCGGGTCCGTCTAGGTACTGAAGCTTTCTTT,CASSIRKRVRLGTEAFF,TRBV5-6,TRBJ1-1,.,once
TGTGCCAGCAGTTACGGGTCTAGCGGGACTTTCTACGAGCAGTACTTC,CASSYGSSGTFYEQYF,TRBV6-6,TRBJ2-7,TRBD2,.
TGTGCCAGCAGAAAGTCGGGTTTAGAGACCCAGTACTTC,CASRKSGLETQYF,TRBV11-3,TRBJ2-5,.,.
TGTGCCAGCAGTTTAAGGCCTAGCGGAACCTACGAGCAGTACTTC,CASSLRPSGTYEQYF,TRBV28,TRBJ2-7,TRBD2,once
TGTGCCACGTTACAACTCGGGTCCTCAGATACGCAGTATTTT,CATLQLGSSDTQYF,TRBV27,TRBJ2-3,.,.
TGTGCCAGCAGTGAGATAGTTTACAATGAGCAGTTCTTC,CASSEIVYNEQFF,TRBV2,TRBJ2-1,.,.